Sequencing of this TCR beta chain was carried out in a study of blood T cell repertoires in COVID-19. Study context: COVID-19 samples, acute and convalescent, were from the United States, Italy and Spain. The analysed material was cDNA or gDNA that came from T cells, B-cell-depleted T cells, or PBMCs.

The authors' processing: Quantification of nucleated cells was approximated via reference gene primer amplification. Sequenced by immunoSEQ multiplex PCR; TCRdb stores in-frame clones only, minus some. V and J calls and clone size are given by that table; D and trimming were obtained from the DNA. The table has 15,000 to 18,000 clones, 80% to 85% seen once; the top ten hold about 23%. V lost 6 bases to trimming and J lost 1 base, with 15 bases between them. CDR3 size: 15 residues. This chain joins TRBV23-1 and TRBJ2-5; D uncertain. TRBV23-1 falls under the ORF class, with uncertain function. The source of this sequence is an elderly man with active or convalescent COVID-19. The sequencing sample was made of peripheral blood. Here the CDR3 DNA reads TGCGCCAGCAGCCCTATCATCCGGGTCCAAGAGACCCAGTACTTC. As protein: CASSPIIRVQETQYF.